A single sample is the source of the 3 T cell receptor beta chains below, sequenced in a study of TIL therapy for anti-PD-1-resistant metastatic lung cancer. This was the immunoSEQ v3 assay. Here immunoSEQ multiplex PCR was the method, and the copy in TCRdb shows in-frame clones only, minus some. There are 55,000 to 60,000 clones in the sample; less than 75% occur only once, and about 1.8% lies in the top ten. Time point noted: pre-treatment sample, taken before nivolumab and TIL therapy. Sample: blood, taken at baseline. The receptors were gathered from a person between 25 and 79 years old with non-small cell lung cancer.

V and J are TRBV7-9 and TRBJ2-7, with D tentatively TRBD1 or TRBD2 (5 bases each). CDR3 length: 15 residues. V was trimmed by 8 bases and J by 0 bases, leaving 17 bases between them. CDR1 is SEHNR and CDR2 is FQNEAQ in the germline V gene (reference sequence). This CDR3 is CASSGSGSGSYEQYF. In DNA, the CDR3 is TGTGCCAGCTCGGGCTCAGGGAGTGGCTCCTACGAGCAGTACTTC.

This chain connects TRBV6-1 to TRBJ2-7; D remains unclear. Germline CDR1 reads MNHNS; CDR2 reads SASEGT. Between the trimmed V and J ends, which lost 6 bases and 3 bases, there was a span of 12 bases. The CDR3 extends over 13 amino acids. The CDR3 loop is CASRVGYNYEQYF. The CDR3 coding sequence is TGTGCCAGCAGAGTAGGCTACAACTACGAGCAGTACTTC.

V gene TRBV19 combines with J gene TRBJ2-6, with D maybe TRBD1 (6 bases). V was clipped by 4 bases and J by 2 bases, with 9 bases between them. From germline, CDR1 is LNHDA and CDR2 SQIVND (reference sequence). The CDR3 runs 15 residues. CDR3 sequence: CASSNREPGANVLTF. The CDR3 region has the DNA TGTGCCAGTAGTAACAGGGAGCCTGGGGCCAACGTCCTGACTTTC.